The 5 T cell receptor beta chains presented below share a single source sample, sequenced in a study of CD8 T cells in ankylosing spondylitis. One entry per CDR3 protein results from TCRdb running MiXCR on the 5' RACE reads. Of some 200,000 distinct CDR3 sequences in the sample, roughly 25% were seen once. Material for sequencing was blood, either unsorted or a sorted T cell fraction (not recorded which). The receptors come from a male donor with ankylosing spondylitis or in good health (not recorded which).

This clonotype has a count of ten or more. CDR3 sequence reads: CSAREATTGNYGYTF. CDR3 DNA: TGCAGTGCTAGAGAGGCCACCACCGGGAACTATGGCTACACCTTC. The V gene is TRBV20-1, the J gene TRBJ1-2; D is undetermined. Per germline, CDR1 DFQATT and CDR2 SNEGSKA (reference sequence). Trimming took 0 bases from V and 2 from J, leaving 13 bases between them. The CDR3 length is 15 residues.

The chain links TRBV29-1 to TRBJ2-7; 12 bases agree with TRBD1. V dropped 4 bases and J dropped 0; count of bases not matched to a gene: 13. Germline CDR1 is SQVTM and CDR2 is ANQGSEA. There are 18 residues in the CDR3. This CDR3 reads CSVVGKGTGGLRSYEQYF. The DNA of the CDR3 is TGCAGCGTTGTGGGAAAAGGGACAGGGGGCCTCCGCTCCTACGAGCAGTACTTC.

Many counts were recorded for this clonotype. V and J are TRBV5-1 and TRBJ1-1; D is perhaps TRBD1 (5 bases). V was cut by 4 bases and J by 3 bases, with 13 bases left in between. Germline values: CDR1 SGHRS, CDR2 YFSETQ. The CDR3 spans 14 residues. The CDR3 reads CASSPTGGYTEAFF. CDR3 DNA sequence: TGCGCCAGCAGCCCTACTGGGGGGTACACTGAAGCTTTCTTT.

This clonotype was seen at least ten times. The J gene is TRBJ1-3, the V gene TRBV9; D unclear. The V end lost 0 bases, the J end lost 2 bases, and 9 bases lay between the germline ends. CDR1 is SGDLS and CDR2 is YYNGEE in the germline V gene. This CDR3 has 15 amino acids. In DNA form, the CDR3 reads TGTGCCAGCAGCGTAGGCGGGATTACTGGAAACACCATATATTTT. It encodes CASSVGGITGNTIYF.

There are a few counts of this clonotype. The chain carries TRBV5-1 and TRBJ2-1, with 9 positions matching TRBD2. This CDR3 has 14 residues. Germline CDR1 and CDR2: SGHRS and YFSETQ. The V segment lost 5 bases and the J segment 4 bases; nucleotides outside the gene matches: 4. DNA for the CDR3: TGCGCCAGCAGAGGACTAGCGCCTTACAATGAGCAGTTCTTC. Its protein product is CASRGLAPYNEQFF.